The present TCR beta chain was sequenced within a study of CD8+CD57+ T cells in acquired aplastic anemia. Study in general: Sorted CD4+ and CD8+ cell DNA averaged roughly 3.2 ug.

The germline gives CDR1 SGHVS, CDR2 FQNEAQ. CDR3 length: 13 residues. The authors sequenced patients whose flow cytometry had shown CD8+CD57+ cell expansion. Profiling that covered TCR beta VDJ and CDR3 relied on genomic DNA as its template. From the reads, TCRdb called clonotypes with MiXCR, one entry per CDR3 protein. The table shows fewer than 200,000 distinct CDR3 sequences, with 48% occurring only once. As concerns this clonotype: Sequence at one end of the junction differs from germline and may be a read error.

Sequencing input: sorted CD4+, CD8+, or CD8+CD57+ T cells (not recorded which) from PBMCs. The genes are TRBV7-8 and TRBJ1-6; the D gene is possibly TRBD1 (5 bases). The clonotype originates from a human donor with aplastic anemia. In DNA form, the CDR3 reads TGTGCCAGCAGCCTGCGACAGAATTCACCCCTCCGCTTT. Translated: CASSLRQNSPLRF.